The sequence of this T cell receptor (beta chain) was determined in a study of identical twins. TCRdb analysed the 5' RACE reads with MiXCR anew, one entry per CDR3 protein. Seen here are some 710,000 distinct CDR3 sequences, approximately 6.1% observed once, and the top ten hold approximately 1.6%. All donors were healthy Caucasians. Study-level findings and limits: In zero-insertion analyses, partial confounding could arise from invariant MAIT and iNKT cells. Beta clonotypes that were abundant in cord blood contained fewer insertions, a pattern absent from memory repertoires. Monozygotic twin pairs showed more out-of-frame TCR alpha sharing than models estimated.

This clonotype occurred many times. The antigen is unknown. The receptor was derived from a man between 18 and 29 years old in good health. Sample: naive T cells sorted from blood.

CDR3 amino acids: CSVGFTQQGYEQYF. The DNA for the CDR3 is TGCAGCGTCGGATTCACTCAACAGGGCTACGAGCAGTACTTC. The chain uses TRBV29-1 and TRBJ2-7; tentatively, D is TRBD1 (6 bases). Germline CDR1 reads SQVTM; CDR2 reads ANQGSEA. The length of the CDR3 is 14 residues. V lost 6 bases to trimming and J lost 3 bases, with 18 bases between them.